This T cell receptor beta chain was sequenced for a study of CD8+CD57+ T cells in acquired aplastic anemia. Profiling of TCR beta VDJ combinations and CDR3 sequences used genomic DNA as template. One entry per CDR3 protein results from TCRdb running MiXCR on the reads. The sample has hundreds of thousands of distinct CDR3 sequences, roughly 68% seen once; the top ten hold 3% to 4.5%. This CDR3 has 12 residues. From germline, CDR1 is DFQATT and CDR2 SNEGSKA (reference sequence). Trimming cost V 6 bases and J 5 bases; bases outside gene matches: 6. The rearrangement joins TRBV20-1 to TRBJ1-1; 7 bases match TRBD1. The sequencing input was sorted CD4+, CD8+, or CD8+CD57+ T cells (not recorded which) from PBMCs. This receptor was identified in a human donor in good health, serving as a control. The CDR3 is CSAYDRETEAFF. CDR3 bases: TGCAGTGCCTATGACAGGGAAACTGAAGCTTTCTTT.